The 28 T cell receptor beta chains below come from one sample, sequenced in a study of blood T cells in healthy people across ages (dated by TCRdb to between 2015 and 2016). The receptor library was made with 5' RACE. The sequencer listed for this sample is Illumina HiSeq 2500. A second PCR of about 6 to 11 cycles was performed with a sample-barcoded 5' primer and a J-beta primer mix. The raw public reads went through TCRdb reprocessing: fastp at Q25, MiXCR clone calling, in-frame beta chains kept. CDR3 protein sequences are deduplicated, and each keeps its most common genes and DNA. In all, the sample holds about 2 million distinct CDR3 sequences, and around 50% of those were seen once. The ten largest clones represent around 2.1% of the sample. Sequencing was done on a sample of blood. All receptors come from a middle-aged woman in good health.

Only one count was recorded for this clonotype. A junction boundary mismatches the germline segment, possibly from a read error. DNA for the CDR3: TGTGCCAGCACCGCAGGGGTTCGTAATTCACCCCCCCACTTT. Encoded protein: CASTAGVRNSPPHF. The chain is built from TRBV6-5 and TRBJ1-6; D is perhaps TRBD1 (6 bases). Germline lookup yields CDR1 MNHEY and CDR2 SVGAGI. CDR3 size: 14 residues.

This clonotype has just a few counts. The CDR3 loop is CASSQGQGIPYEQYF. The CDR3, as DNA: TGTGCCAGCAGCCAGGGACAGGGGATCCCCTACGAGCAGTACTTC. The rearrangement uses TRBV6-5 and TRBJ2-4; 10 bases align to TRBD1. The J call is in doubt because the DNA end fits TRBJ2-7 better. CDR1 is MNHEY, CDR2 SVGAGI, per germline. The CDR3 runs to 15 residues.

This CDR3 reads CASSFVPANTGELFF. For the CDR3, the DNA is TGTGCCAGCAGTTTTGTACCCGCGAACACCGGGGAGCTGTTTTTT. The chain carries TRBV12-3 or TRBV12-4 and TRBJ2-2; D gene unclear. V was clipped by 3 bases and J by 0 bases, with 8 bases between them. The CDR3 spans 15 residues.

The chain employs TRBV14 and TRBJ2-1, with TRBD2 identical over 9 bases. The CDR3 totals 15 residues. The ends lost 5 bases at V and 5 bases at J; junction bases unmatched: 7. Germline values: CDR1 SGHDN, CDR2 FVKESK. The CDR3 loop reads CASSAGGPPNNEQFF. Here the CDR3 DNA reads TGTGCCAGCAGCGCGGGGGGGCCCCCTAACAATGAGCAGTTCTTC.

The chain recombines TRBV15 with TRBJ2-3, with D unclear. The CDR3 sequence is 15 residues long. V gave up 0 bases and J gave up 2 bases, with 9 bases separating them. Germline values: CDR1 LNHNV, CDR2 YYDKDF (reference sequence). DNA for the CDR3: TGTGCCACCAGCAGAGATGGCGGACCCACAGATACGCAGTATTTT. It is translated as CATSRDGGPTDTQYF.

The chain employs TRBV7-2 and TRBJ1-2; D gene uncertain. Germline V lookup: CDR1 SGHTA, CDR2 FQGNSA. V gave up 6 bases and J gave up 0 bases, with 11 bases separating them. The CDR3 runs to 14 residues. CDR3 residues: CASRVGPANYGYTF. CDR3 coding DNA: TGTGCCAGCAGGGTAGGGCCGGCTAACTATGGCTACACCTTC.

This chain links TRBV6-4 with TRBJ1-2, with 8 bases aligning to TRBD1. V lost 0 bases to trimming and J lost 7 bases; unmatched junction nucleotides: 7. The CDR3 runs to 15 residues. Germline CDR1 MRHNA, CDR2 SNTAGT. The CDR3 region has the DNA TGTGCCAGCAGTGACTCGGGCAGGGGGCCCGGTGGCTACACCTTC. Residues: CASSDSGRGPGGYTF.

Regarding this clonotype: One end of the junction is discordant with germline, which a read error may explain. The rearrangement uses TRBV12-3 or TRBV12-4 and TRBJ1-2; D may be TRBD1 (5 bases). This CDR3 is built from 11 residues. CDR3 sequence: CASSPRDGCTF. For the CDR3, the DNA is TGTGCCAGCAGCCCCAGGGATGGCTGCACCTTC.

This clonotype was counted between two and nine times. V gene TRBV25-1 combines with J gene TRBJ2-1; 9 positions agree with TRBD1. Germline V gives CDR1 MGHDK, CDR2 SYGVNS. The V gene end was trimmed by 2 bases and the J gene end by 6 bases; junction bases not matched to a gene: 5. The CDR3 extends over 15 amino acids. As DNA, the CDR3 is TGTGCCAGCAGTGAACCCGGACAGGGGAGCAATGAGCAGTTCTTC. Its translation: CASSEPGQGSNEQFF.

The gene calls are TRBV6-1 and TRBJ2-1, with D tentatively TRBD1 or TRBD2 (5 bases each). Trimming removed 6 bases from V and 9 bases from J, with 18 bases in between. This CDR3 has 14 amino acids. Looked up from germline, CDR1 is MNHNS and CDR2 is SASEGT. DNA for the CDR3: TGTGCCAGCAGAGTACCGGGACCCATCGTTGAGCAGTTCTTC. Translation gives CASRVPGPIVEQFF.

The chain combines TRBV20-1 with TRBJ1-6; a weak D match, TRBD1 (6 bases). V lost 6 bases and J 7 bases, leaving 16 bases between the germline ends. Germline lookup yields CDR1 DFQATT and CDR2 SNEGSKA (reference sequence). The CDR3 spans 14 residues. The CDR3 nucleotides are TGCAGTGCCCGAGGGGGAGGTTGGAATTCACCCCTCCACTTT. Protein: CSARGGGWNSPLHF.

V is TRBV7-2 and J is TRBJ2-2, with unresolved D. The germline V and J ends were trimmed by 0 bases and 9 bases, with 14 bases remaining between them. The CDR3 has 15 amino acids. CDR1 and CDR2 from the germline V gene are SGHTA and FQGNSA. CDR3 loop: CASSLARENRRELFF. The CDR3 DNA follows: TGTGCCAGCAGCTTAGCGCGTGAGAATCGCCGGGAGCTGTTTTTT.

This chain links TRBV25-1 with TRBJ2-5; D is perhaps TRBD1 (6 bases). V was shortened by 4 bases and J by 1 base, with 13 bases between the two germline ends. Germline CDR1 and CDR2: MGHDK and SYGVNS. The CDR3 is made up of 15 amino acids. The CDR3 bases are TGTGCCAGCAGTGCCCCACAGGGATTCCAAGAGACCCAGTACTTC. Its protein is CASSAPQGFQETQYF.

This clonotype has only a few counts. This chain links TRBV7-2 with TRBJ2-3, with 7 bases matching TRBD1. Germline V gives CDR1 SGHTA, CDR2 FQGNSA. The CDR3 totals 15 residues. V lost 1 base and J lost 6; bases outside the gene matches: 7. As DNA, the CDR3 is TGTGCCAGCAGCTTAGGGGCAGGGGGTTGGGATACGCAGTATTTT. Its protein product is CASSLGAGGWDTQYF.

V and J are TRBV29-1 and TRBJ1-2; TRBD1 matches at 12 bases. There are 16 residues in the CDR3. Trimming cost V 6 bases and J 3 bases; bases outside gene matches: 11. Germline CDR1 SQVTM, CDR2 ANQGSEA. The CDR3 bases are TGCAGCGTACTTTCCGGGACAGGGGGCGTAGACTATGGCTACACCTTC. Protein product: CSVLSGTGGVDYGYTF.

The chain uses TRBV6-2 or TRBV6-3 and TRBJ1-6, with D tentatively TRBD1 (5 bases). This CDR3 is built from 15 residues. The germline V gene encodes CDR1 MNHEY and CDR2 SVGEGT. V dropped 2 bases and J dropped 5 bases, with 10 bases sitting between them. CDR3 sequence reads: CASSYNRGDNSPLHF. The CDR3 nucleotides are TGTGCCAGCAGTTACAACCGGGGGGATAATTCACCCCTCCACTTT.

The V and J genes are TRBV11-1 and TRBJ2-3, with 7 nucleotides matching TRBD1. Germline lookup yields CDR1 SGHAT and CDR2 FQDESV (reference sequence). The CDR3 consists of 15 residues. The V gene end was trimmed by 5 bases and the J gene end by 3 bases; junction bases not matched to a gene: 8. The CDR3 bases are TGTGCCAGCAGCCCGTGGACAGGTAAAACAGATACGCAGTATTTT. Amino acid sequence: CASSPWTGKTDTQYF.

As for this clonotype: A read error may be the cause here, since a much bigger clone is one base away. The V call is TRBV20-1, the J call TRBJ2-5; D is perhaps TRBD1 (7 bases). The CDR3 spans 15 residues. CDR1 is DFQATT, CDR2 SNEGSKA, per germline (reference sequence). V was cut by 1 base and J by 11 bases, with 23 bases left in between. This chain's CDR3 is CSARALGGTAQEQYF. The DNA of the CDR3 is TGCAGTGCTAGAGCTCTAGGGGGGACAGCTCAGGAGCAGTACTTC.

CDR3 coding DNA: TGTGCCAGCAGTTACCGTCAGAAGGTCGAGGGCAATCAGCCCCAGCATTTT. Encoded protein: CASSYRQKVEGNQPQHF. The chain employs TRBV6-6 and TRBJ1-5, with D hard to call. CDR3 length equals 17 residues. V was cut by 2 bases and J by 2 bases, with 16 bases left in between. Germline V gives CDR1 MNHNY, CDR2 SVGAGI (reference sequence).

This clonotype has just a few counts. The CDR3 loop reads CASSLQPMRTTQETQYF. The CDR3 nucleotides read TGTGCCAGCAGCCTACAACCTATGAGGACTACCCAAGAGACCCAGTACTTC. The genes are TRBV4-2 and TRBJ2-5; possibly TRBD2 for D (6 bases). The CDR3 covers 17 residues. V was clipped by 4 bases and J by 1 base, with 19 bases between them. Germline-derived CDR1 and CDR2 are LGHNA and YNFKEQ.

This chain joins TRBV12-3 or TRBV12-4 and TRBJ2-5, with 12 bases identical to TRBD1. This CDR3 has 14 residues. Germline trimming cut 9 bases from V and 7 bases from J; bases unmatched to any gene: 9. CDR3 sequence reads: CASQGTGGEATQYF. CDR3 DNA sequence: TGTGCCAGTCAGGGGACAGGGGGCGAGGCGACCCAGTACTTC.

The chain recombines TRBV7-4 with TRBJ1-5, with 9 positions matching TRBD1. V dropped 7 bases and J dropped 0; count of bases not matched to a gene: 13. Per germline, CDR1 SGHVT and CDR2 SQSDAQ. The CDR3 runs 18 residues. Written as DNA, the CDR3 is TGTGCCAGCAACCAGGCCCTGCGGACAGGGGATAGCAATCAGCCCCAGCATTTT. Its protein is CASNQALRTGDSNQPQHF.

This clonotype occurred once. This rearrangement joins TRBV28 to TRBJ1-2, with 9 bases fitting TRBD1. V gave up 6 bases and J gave up 5 bases; unmatched junction bases: 13. Germline V gene lookup returns CDR1 MDHEN and CDR2 SYDVKM. The CDR3 spans 16 residues. In DNA form, the CDR3 reads TGTGCCAGCAGCGCAAGCGGGACAGGGATGTGGTATGGCTACACCTTC. Its protein is CASSASGTGMWYGYTF.

This clonotype occurred once. The V gene is TRBV5-1, the J gene TRBJ2-5, with a tentative D call TRBD1 (7 bases). The end of the DNA fits TRBJ2-7 better, so the J call may be wrong. CDR1 SGHRS and CDR2 YFSETQ come from the germline V gene. This CDR3 comprises 15 residues. DNA of the CDR3: TGCGCCAGCAGCCGTAGGGCCAGGGGGGTCTACGAGCAGTACTTC. Its translation: CASSRRARGVYEQYF.

The V gene is TRBV4-3, the J gene TRBJ2-1; either TRBD1 or TRBD2 may fit D (7 bases each). CDR1 and CDR2 (germline): LGHNA, YSLEER. The CDR3 has 16 amino acids. Trimming stripped 0 bases from V and 4 bases from J, with 13 bases between. CDR3 in DNA: TGCGCCAGCAGCCAAGAATCAGGGGGGGGATACAATGAGCAGTTCTTC. Translated, it gives CASSQESGGGYNEQFF.

This clonotype occurred a few times. V and J are TRBV12-3 or TRBV12-4 and TRBJ2-1; no clear D gene. With 6 bases removed from V and 0 bases from J, the gap between germline ends came to 12 bases. The CDR3 sequence is 15 residues long. The CDR3 region is CASSPITSSYNEQFF. CDR3 coding DNA: TGTGCCAGCAGCCCTATTACCAGCTCCTACAATGAGCAGTTCTTC.

J is TRBJ1-2 and V is TRBV29-1, with D tentatively TRBD1 (6 bases). V lost 4 bases and J 5 bases, leaving 11 bases between the germline ends. CDR1 is SQVTM and CDR2 is ANQGSEA in the germline V gene. The CDR3 extends over 12 amino acids. This CDR3 reads CSVGVTGYGYTF. The CDR3 nucleotides are TGCAGCGTTGGAGTCACAGGGTATGGCTACACCTTC.

This clonotype has a handful of counts. The rearrangement uses TRBV15 and TRBJ2-7, with a weak D call TRBD1 (5 bases). The germline CDR1 and CDR2 sequences are LNHNV and YYDKDF (reference sequence). The CDR3 is made up of 11 amino acids. Trimming pared 6 bases from V and 8 bases from J, leaving 11 bases between. Here the CDR3 DNA reads TGTGCCACCAGTCTCGAGGACAAGCAGTACTTC. Translating gives CATSLEDKQYF.